The entry below gives a single TCR beta chain sequence along with its context. Its specificity is not known. The data are from a study of T cell responses to AZD1222 COVID-19 vaccine. Study results and limitations: Donors in the cohort were predominantly white British and more often female, and clonal diversity was possibly underestimated. Spike-specific TCR breadth rose after two AZD1222 doses, and depth rose as well. Across the whole spike, CD4 TCRs peaked at regions 160-218 and 743-854. The repertoires were collected only after the peak T cell response.

The data were produced by immunoSEQ multiplex PCR, yet TCRdb's version contains in-frame clones alone and is incomplete. The profile shows some 150,000 clones, approximately 87% of them singletons. The specimen comprised peripheral blood, sampled 28 days after the second AZD1222 dose. This clonotype originated in an adult who received the AZD1222 COVID-19 vaccine.

The CDR3 DNA sequence: TGCGCCAGCAGCCCCAGGGAGGCCGGGGAGCTGTTTTTT. Translating gives CASSPREAGELFF. This sequence joins TRBV5-1 and TRBJ2-2; TRBD2 is a possible D gene (6 bases). Germline V gene sequence: CDR1 SGHRS, CDR2 YFSETQ. CDR3 length equals 13 residues. With 4 bases removed from V and 6 bases from J, the gap between germline ends came to 10 bases.